The clone carrying this TCR beta chain was counted between two and nine times. Its target is unknown. The study ran its PCR with 60 Vbeta and 13 Jbeta primers. Produced via immunoSEQ multiplex PCR; TCRdb's table is partial and in-frame only. The table includes a few hundred thousand clones, over 70% detected once. The data originate from a study of cytomegalovirus exposure and HLA in healthy donors. Study-level points and caveats: An analysis was carried out later, and it reportedly showed fewer N-insertions in an Asian-associated ancestry cluster than the roughly 700-donor mean.

V dropped 4 bases and J dropped 0; count of bases not matched to a gene: 8. Germline CDR1 reads SGHKS; CDR2 reads YYEKEE (reference sequence). The CDR3 extends over 17 amino acids. The V call is TRBV5-5, the J call TRBJ1-5; 9 bases map to TRBD1. Sequences were obtained from PBMCs. This receptor was obtained from a woman aged 60-75 years in good health and CMV-seropositive. This chain's CDR3 is CASSGGQGPYSNQPQHF. The CDR3 nucleotides are TGTGCCAGCAGCGGGGGACAGGGCCCCTATAGCAATCAGCCCCAGCATTTT.